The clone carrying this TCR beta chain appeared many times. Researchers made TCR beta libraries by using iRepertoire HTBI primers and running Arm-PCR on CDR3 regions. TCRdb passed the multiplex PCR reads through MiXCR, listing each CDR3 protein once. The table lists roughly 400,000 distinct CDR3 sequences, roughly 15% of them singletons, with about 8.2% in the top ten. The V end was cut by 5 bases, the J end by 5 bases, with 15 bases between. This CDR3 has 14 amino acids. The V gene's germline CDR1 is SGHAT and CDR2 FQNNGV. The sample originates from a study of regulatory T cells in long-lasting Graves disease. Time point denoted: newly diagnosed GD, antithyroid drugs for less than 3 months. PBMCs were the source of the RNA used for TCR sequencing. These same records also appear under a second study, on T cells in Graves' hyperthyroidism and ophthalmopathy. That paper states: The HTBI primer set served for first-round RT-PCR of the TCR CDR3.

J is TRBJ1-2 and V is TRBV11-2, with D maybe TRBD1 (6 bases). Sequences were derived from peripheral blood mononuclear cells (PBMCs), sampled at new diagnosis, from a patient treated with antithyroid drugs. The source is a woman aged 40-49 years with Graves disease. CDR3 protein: CASSPTRGGYGYTF. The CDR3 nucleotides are TGTGCCAGCAGCCCTACCAGGGGAGGGTATGGCTACACCTTC.